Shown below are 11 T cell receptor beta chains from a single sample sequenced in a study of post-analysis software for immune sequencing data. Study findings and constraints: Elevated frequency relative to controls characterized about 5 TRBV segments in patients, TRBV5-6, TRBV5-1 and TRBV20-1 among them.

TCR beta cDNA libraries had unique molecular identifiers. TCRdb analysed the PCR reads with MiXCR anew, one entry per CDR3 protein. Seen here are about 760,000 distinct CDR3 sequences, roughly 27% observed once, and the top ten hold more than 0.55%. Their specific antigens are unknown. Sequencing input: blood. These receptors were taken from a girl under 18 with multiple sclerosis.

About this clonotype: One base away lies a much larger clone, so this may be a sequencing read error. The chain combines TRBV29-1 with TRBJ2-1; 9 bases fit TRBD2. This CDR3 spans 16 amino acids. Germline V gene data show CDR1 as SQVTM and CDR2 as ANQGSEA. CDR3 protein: CGVDRSRLAGYNEQFF. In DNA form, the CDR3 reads TGCGGCGTTGATAGATCTAGGCTAGCGGGATACAATGAGCAGTTCTTC.

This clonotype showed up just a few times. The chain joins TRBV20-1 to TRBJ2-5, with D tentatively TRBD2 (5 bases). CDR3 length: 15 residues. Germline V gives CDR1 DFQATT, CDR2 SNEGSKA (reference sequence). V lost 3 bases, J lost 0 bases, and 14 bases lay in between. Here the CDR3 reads CSARPPRGNQETQYF. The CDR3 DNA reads TGCAGTGCTAGGCCCCCTCGAGGGAACCAAGAGACCCAGTACTTC.

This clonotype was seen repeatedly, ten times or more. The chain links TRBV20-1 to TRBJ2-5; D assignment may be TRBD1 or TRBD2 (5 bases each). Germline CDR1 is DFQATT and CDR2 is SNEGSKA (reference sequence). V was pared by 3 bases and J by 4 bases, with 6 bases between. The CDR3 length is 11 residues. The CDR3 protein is CSARGVETQYF. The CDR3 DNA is TGCAGTGCTAGGGGGGTAGAGACCCAGTACTTC.

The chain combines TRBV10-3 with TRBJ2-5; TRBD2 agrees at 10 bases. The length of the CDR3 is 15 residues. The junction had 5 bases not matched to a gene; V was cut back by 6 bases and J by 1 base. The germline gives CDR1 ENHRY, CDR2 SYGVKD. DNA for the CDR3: TGTGCCATCAGGGAGGTAGCGGGGGGCCAAGAGACCCAGTACTTC. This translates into CAIREVAGGQETQYF.

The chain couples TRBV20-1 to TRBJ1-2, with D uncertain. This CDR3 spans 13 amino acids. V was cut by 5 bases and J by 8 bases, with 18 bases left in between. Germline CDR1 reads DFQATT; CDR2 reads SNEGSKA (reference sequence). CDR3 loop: CSAEKRSGEGYTF. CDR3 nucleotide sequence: TGCAGTGCTGAGAAGAGATCGGGTGAGGGCTACACCTTC.

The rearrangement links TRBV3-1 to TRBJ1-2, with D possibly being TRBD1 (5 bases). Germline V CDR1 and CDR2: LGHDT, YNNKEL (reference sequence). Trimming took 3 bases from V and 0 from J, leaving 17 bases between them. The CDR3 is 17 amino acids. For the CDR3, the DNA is TGTGCCAGCAGCCACGGAACTGGGACCCCAACTAACTATGGCTACACCTTC. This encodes CASSHGTGTPTNYGYTF.

DNA for the CDR3: TGTGCCAGCAACCCAGGGGGGTCTGAAGCTTTCTTT. Encoded protein: CASNPGGSEAFF. The chain joins TRBV12-3 or TRBV12-4 to TRBJ1-1; TRBD1 matches at 7 bases. The CDR3 is made up of 12 amino acids. V lost 7 bases and J lost 6; bases outside the gene matches: 5.

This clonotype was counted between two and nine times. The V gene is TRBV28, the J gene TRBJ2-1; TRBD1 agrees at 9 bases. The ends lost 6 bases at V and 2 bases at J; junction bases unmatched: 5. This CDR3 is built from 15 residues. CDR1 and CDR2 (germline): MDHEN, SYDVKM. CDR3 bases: TGTGCCAGCAGATCGGGACAGGGCCCCTACAATGAGCAGTTCTTC. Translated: CASRSGQGPYNEQFF.

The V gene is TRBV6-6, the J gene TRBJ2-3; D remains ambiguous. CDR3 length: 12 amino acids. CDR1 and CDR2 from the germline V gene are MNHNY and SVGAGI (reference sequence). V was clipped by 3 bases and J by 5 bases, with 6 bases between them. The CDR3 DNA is TGTGCCAGCAGTTATAATAGAGATACGCAGTATTTT. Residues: CASSYNRDTQYF.

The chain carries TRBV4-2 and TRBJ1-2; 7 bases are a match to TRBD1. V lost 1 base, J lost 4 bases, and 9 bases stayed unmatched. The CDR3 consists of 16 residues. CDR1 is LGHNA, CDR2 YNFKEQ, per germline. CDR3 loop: CASSQVSTGEAYGYTF. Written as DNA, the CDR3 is TGTGCCAGCAGCCAAGTCTCAACAGGGGAGGCCTATGGCTACACCTTC.

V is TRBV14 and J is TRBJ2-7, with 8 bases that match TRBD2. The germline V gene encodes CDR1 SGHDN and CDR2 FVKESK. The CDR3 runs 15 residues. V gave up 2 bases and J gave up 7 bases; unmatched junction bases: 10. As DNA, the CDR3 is TGTGCCAGCAGCCAACTACTAGCGGCGTTGGGGGAGCAGTACTTC. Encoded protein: CASSQLLAALGEQYF.